Each of the 4 T cell receptor beta chains below was sequenced from the same sample in a study of cytomegalovirus exposure and HLA in healthy donors. PCR involved 60 Vbeta and 13 Jbeta primers. Measured with immunoSEQ multiplex PCR; TCRdb has only the in-frame clones, and not every one. The repertoire includes approximately 150,000 clones, roughly 74% of them detected once, and around 4.7% sits in the top ten. Input material: PBMCs. Receptors originate from a male donor in good health and CMV-seronegative.

V gene TRBV7-3 combines with J gene TRBJ2-3; tentatively, D is TRBD2 (6 bases). Trimming removed 5 bases from V and 5 bases from J, with 14 bases in between. There are 14 residues in the CDR3. From germline, CDR1 is SGHTA and CDR2 FQGTGA. CDR3: CASSTRRAEDTQYF. The CDR3 nucleotides read TGTGCCAGCAGCACCAGGAGGGCCGAAGATACGCAGTATTTT. Full variable domain (missing parts from reference TRBV7-3 and TRBJ2-3): GAGVSQTPSNKVTEKGKYVELRCDPISGHTALYWYRQSLGQGPEFLIYFQGTGAADDSGLPNDRFFAVRPEGSVSTLKIQRTERGDSAVYLCASSTRRAEDTQYFGPGTRLTVL.

The chain carries TRBV5-1 and TRBJ1-5; tentatively, D is TRBD1 (5 bases). The V end lost 0 bases, the J end lost 13 bases, and 14 bases lay between the germline ends. Germline CDR1 reads SGHRS; CDR2 reads YFSETQ. This CDR3 has 13 amino acids. This CDR3 reads CASSLGAGGGQHF. CDR3 in DNA: TGCGCCAGCAGCTTGGGGGCGGGGGGAGGTCAGCATTTT.

The chain recombines TRBV5-1 with TRBJ1-2; a possible D gene is TRBD1 (6 bases). CDR3 length: 16 residues. Germline assignment: CDR1 SGHRS and CDR2 YFSETQ. V was cut by 7 bases and J by 2 bases, with 21 bases left in between. CDR3 protein: CASSQQPGHKNYGYTF. In nucleotides, the CDR3 is TGCGCCAGCTCCCAACAGCCGGGACACAAAAACTATGGCTACACCTTC.

This chain uses TRBV7-8 with TRBJ2-5, with 9 bases matching TRBD1. Trimming took 5 bases from V and 2 from J; bases not matched to a gene: 9. The CDR3 spans 16 residues. CDR1 and CDR2 (germline): SGHVS, FQNEAQ. CDR3 loop: CASSRGGDRVQETQYF. The CDR3 coding sequence is TGTGCCAGCAGCCGGGGAGGGGACAGGGTTCAAGAGACCCAGTACTTC. Full variable domain (missing parts from reference TRBV7-8 and TRBJ2-5): GAGVSQSPRYKVAKRGQDVALRCDPISGHVSLFWYQQALGQGPEFLTYFQNEAQLDKSGLPSDRFFAERPEGSVSTLKIQRTQQEDSAVYLCASSRGGDRVQETQYFGPGTRLLVL.